Presented here are 30 T cell receptor beta chains from one specimen sequenced in a study of CD4 T cells in relation to SARS-CoV-2 and coronaviruses. Assay used: immunoSEQ multiplex PCR; TCRdb lists only in-frame clones, some missing. The repertoire consists of tens of thousands of clones, with approximately 85% occurring once and the leading ten covering approximately 3%. The sequencing input was memory CD4+ T cells from PBMCs. Receptors originate from an adult with COVID-19.

This chain joins TRBV18 and TRBJ1-4, with D possibly being TRBD1 (6 bases). CDR3 length: 12 residues. CDR1 and CDR2 from the germline V gene are KGHSH and LQKENI. Trimming cost V 6 bases and J 8 bases, with 10 bases left between them. The CDR3 DNA follows: TGTGCCAGCTCGTCCACAGGGGAAAAACTGTTTTTT. The encoded protein is CASSSTGEKLFF.

The chain uses TRBV6-5 and TRBJ1-1, with D possibly TRBD1 on 5 matching bases. CDR1 is MNHEY and CDR2 is SVGAGI in the germline V gene. The CDR3 has 16 amino acids. V lost 3 bases and J 2 bases, leaving 16 bases between the germline ends. CDR3 DNA: TGTGCCAGCAGTTATTTGAGGGGCTCGGGAAACACTGAAGCTTTCTTT. This codes for CASSYLRGSGNTEAFF.

The rearrangement uses TRBV28 and TRBJ2-6; possible D gene TRBD1, 7 bases. Trimming pared 6 bases from V and 0 bases from J, leaving 15 bases between. Per the germline V gene, CDR1 is MDHEN and CDR2 is SYDVKM. The CDR3 has 17 amino acids. The CDR3 DNA is TGTGCCAGCAGCCGGCAGGGGGGTATCTCTGGGGCCAACGTCCTGACTTTC. This translates into CASSRQGGISGANVLTF.

V usage is TRBV18 and J usage is TRBJ2-1; 10 nucleotides line up with TRBD1. Germline CDR1 and CDR2: KGHSH and LQKENI. V shed 6 bases, J shed 10 bases, and the junction held 12 bases outside the gene matches. CDR3 length: 15 residues. The CDR3 nucleotides read TGTGCCAGCTCTGATAGACAGGGGGCTTTGGGGGAGCAGTTCTTC. Its translation: CASSDRQGALGEQFF.

This chain uses TRBV5-1 with TRBJ2-5; 8 bases are shared with TRBD1. The CDR3 totals 15 residues. V lost 3 bases, J lost 1 base, and 5 bases stayed unmatched. Germline V gene sequence: CDR1 SGHRS, CDR2 YFSETQ. The CDR3 spells CASSWGTGSQETQYF. CDR3 DNA: TGCGCCAGCAGCTGGGGGACAGGCAGCCAAGAGACCCAGTACTTC.

The chain is built from TRBV2 and TRBJ1-2; 7 bases line up with TRBD1. Germline CDR1 is SNHLY and CDR2 is FYNNEI. The J segment lost 6 bases and the V segment lost 8 bases, leaving 6 bases of the junction unmatched. CDR3 length: 12 amino acids. In nucleotides, the CDR3 is TGTGCCAGCGGGACAGACTATAATGGCTACACCTTC. This sequence encodes CASGTDYNGYTF.

The chain employs TRBV9 and TRBJ2-5; TRBD1 agrees at 7 bases. This CDR3 has 15 residues. V was clipped by 2 bases and J by 5 bases; unmatched bases: 9. The germline gives CDR1 SGDLS, CDR2 YYNGEE. CDR3 nucleotides: TGTGCCAGCAGCGTTACTTCCGGGACAGATGAGACCCAGTACTTC. Its protein product is CASSVTSGTDETQYF.

The V call is TRBV19, the J call TRBJ1-1; 7 nucleotides match TRBD1. This CDR3 comprises 10 residues. Germline V gives CDR1 LNHDA, CDR2 SQIVND (reference sequence). V shed 11 bases, J shed 10 bases, and the junction held 7 bases outside the gene matches. CDR3 nucleotide sequence: TGTGCCTCAAAGGAGGGGGCAGCTTTCTTT. Translation gives CASKEGAAFF.

The rearrangement links TRBV11-1 to TRBJ2-3, with 10 bases fitting TRBD2. The J segment lost 4 bases and the V segment lost 6 bases, leaving 7 bases of the junction unmatched. CDR1 SGHAT and CDR2 FQDESV come from the germline V gene (reference sequence). The CDR3 runs to 15 residues. Here the CDR3 DNA reads TGTGCCAGCAGTCCAGCGGGAGGGTGGTCAGATACGCAGTATTTT. It codes for CASSPAGGWSDTQYF.

V gene TRBV10-3 combines with J gene TRBJ2-5, with 7 bases lining up with TRBD1. The CDR3 runs 16 residues. The trim removed 9 bases at V and 5 bases at J, leaving 18 bases unmatched. CDR1 and CDR2 (germline): ENHRY, SYGVKD. In DNA form, the CDR3 reads TGTGCCATACGGGCCCGAACAGGGGTTGGCCCCGAGACCCAGTACTTC. Translated: CAIRARTGVGPETQYF.

This sequence joins TRBV28 and TRBJ2-3, with D possibly being TRBD2 (6 bases). V lost 3 bases and J lost 1, with 8 bases in between. This CDR3 is built from 14 residues. Germline assignment: CDR1 MDHEN and CDR2 SYDVKM. CDR3 coding DNA: TGTGCCAGCAGTTTTTCGGGGGGCACAGATACGCAGTATTTT. Translated, it gives CASSFSGGTDTQYF.

This chain joins TRBV19 and TRBJ1-5; 9 bases map to TRBD1. CDR3 size: 12 residues. The germline gives CDR1 LNHDA, CDR2 SQIVND (reference sequence). The V and J ends lost 8 bases and 9 bases, in that order; junction bases with no gene match: 5. The CDR3, as DNA: TGTGCCAGTGGGACAGGGCAGGGGCCCCAGCATTTT. Its protein product is CASGTGQGPQHF.

The chain couples TRBV5-6 to TRBJ2-1; 11 bases map to TRBD1. Germline CDR1 and CDR2: SGHDT and YYEEEE. This CDR3 contains 18 residues. The J segment lost 1 base and the V segment lost 4 bases, leaving 10 bases of the junction unmatched. The CDR3 DNA is TGTGCCAGCAGCCGGGACAGGGGGATAATGGGGTCCTACAATGAGCAGTTCTTC. Residues: CASSRDRGIMGSYNEQFF.

J is TRBJ2-1 and V is TRBV4-1, with 9 bases that match TRBD2. The germline gives CDR1 MGHRA, CDR2 YSYEKL. The V segment lost 0 bases and the J segment 5 bases; nucleotides outside the gene matches: 5. The CDR3 covers 16 residues. DNA for the CDR3: TGCGCCAGCAGCCAAGAGGGGGGACTAGCTAACAATGAGCAGTTCTTC. Amino acid sequence: CASSQEGGLANNEQFF.

The gene calls are TRBV10-3 and TRBJ2-6, with D possibly being TRBD1 (6 bases). This CDR3 spans 14 amino acids. Trimming took 6 bases from V and 3 from J, leaving 9 bases between them. The V gene's germline CDR1 is ENHRY and CDR2 SYGVKD. The CDR3 region is CAIREDSGANVLTF. For the CDR3, the DNA is TGTGCCATCAGAGAGGACAGTGGGGCCAACGTCCTGACTTTC.

This clone was found once. The V gene is TRBV27, the J gene TRBJ2-7, with TRBD2 matching 11 bases. V lost 2 bases, J lost 4 bases, and 10 bases stayed unmatched. The CDR3 spans 17 residues. The germline V gene encodes CDR1 MNHEY and CDR2 SMNVEV (reference sequence). CDR3 in DNA: TGTGCCAGCAGTTTAAGGCTAGCGGGAGGTTTTACGTACGAGCAGTACTTC. This sequence encodes CASSLRLAGGFTYEQYF.

The chain carries TRBV12-3 or TRBV12-4 and TRBJ2-5; 9 bases agree with TRBD1. V was clipped by 3 bases and J by 5 bases; unmatched bases: 1. The CDR3 is 13 amino acids. CDR3 nucleotide sequence: TGTGCCAGCAGTTTCGGACAGGGGGAGACCCAGTACTTC. This translates into CASSFGQGETQYF.

This chain links TRBV28 with TRBJ2-7; 9 bases align to TRBD2. CDR1 is MDHEN and CDR2 is SYDVKM in the germline V gene. The trim removed 5 bases at V and 7 bases at J, leaving 12 bases unmatched. This CDR3 is built from 15 residues. The CDR3 here is CASSKDIAGEGEQYF. CDR3 sequence (DNA): TGTGCCAGCAGTAAGGACATAGCGGGAGAGGGGGAGCAGTACTTC.

This rearrangement joins TRBV29-1 to TRBJ2-2; 10 bases are a match to TRBD1. V lost 6 bases to trimming and J lost 6 bases; unmatched junction nucleotides: 7. CDR3 length equals 14 residues. Looked up from germline, CDR1 is SQVTM and CDR2 is ANQGSEA. The CDR3 coding sequence is TGCAGCGTGAGCAGACAGGGGGCAGCCGGGGAGCTGTTTTTT. Translation gives CSVSRQGAAGELFF.

This chain links TRBV5-1 with TRBJ1-5; 7 nucleotides agree with TRBD1. The trim removed 5 bases at V and 7 bases at J, leaving 9 bases unmatched. This CDR3 comprises 14 residues. Per germline, CDR1 SGHRS and CDR2 YFSETQ. CDR3 loop: CASSLEGAGQPQHF. The CDR3 bases are TGCGCCAGCAGTCTCGAGGGGGCAGGGCAGCCCCAGCATTTT.

This sequence joins TRBV28 and TRBJ2-3; 12 bases agree with TRBD2. CDR3 length: 15 amino acids. V trimming: 5 bases; J trimming: 6 bases; junction bases outside the gene matches: 6. CDR1 and CDR2 (germline): MDHEN, SYDVKM. This CDR3 reads CASSGLAGPTDTQYF. CDR3 nucleotides: TGTGCCAGCAGTGGACTAGCGGGACCCACGGATACGCAGTATTTT.

The V gene is TRBV15, the J gene TRBJ2-3, with D perhaps matching TRBD1 or TRBD2 (5 bases each). V shed 0 bases and J shed 1 base, with 20 bases lying between them. Per the germline V gene, CDR1 is LNHNV and CDR2 is YYDKDF (reference sequence). The CDR3 totals 19 residues. DNA for the CDR3: TGTGCCACCAGCAGAGATCCCGATCGGGACGCCCGTGGCACAGATACGCAGTATTTT. This gives the protein CATSRDPDRDARGTDTQYF.

The chain links TRBV15 to TRBJ2-1, with a possible D match to TRBD2 (7 bases). The CDR3 is made up of 16 amino acids. The V gene's germline CDR1 is LNHNV and CDR2 YYDKDF (reference sequence). The V and J ends lost 3 bases and 3 bases respectively, with 15 bases between them. CDR3 protein: CATSSPGRGFYNEQFF. CDR3 DNA: TGTGCCACCAGCAGTCCGGGGAGGGGGTTCTACAATGAGCAGTTCTTC.

The V and J genes are TRBV2 and TRBJ1-2, with a tentative D call TRBD1 (5 bases). The CDR3 covers 15 residues. Trimming shortened V by 5 bases and J by 5 bases, and 18 bases separated the two germline ends. Germline loops: CDR1 SNHLY, CDR2 FYNNEI. The CDR3 DNA is TGTGCCAGCAGTCCCGTAAATACAGGTGCTTATGGCTACACCTTC. Translated: CASSPVNTGAYGYTF.

The chain has TRBV5-4 and TRBJ1-1; D may be TRBD1 (5 bases). Looked up from germline, CDR1 is SGHNT and CDR2 is YYREEE (reference sequence). The CDR3 spans 12 residues. Trimming left V 4 bases short and J 11 bases short, with 15 bases between. This CDR3 is CASSGMGVRAFF. The CDR3 DNA is TGTGCCAGCAGCGGGATGGGGGTTAGGGCTTTCTTT. Full variable domain (rest looked up from reference TRBV5-4 and TRBJ1-1): ETGVTQSPTHLIKTRGQQVTLRCSSQSGHNTVSWYQQALGQGPQFIFQYYREEENGRGNFPPRFSGLQFPNYSSELNVNALELDDSALYLCASSGMGVRAFFGQGTRLTVV.

This clone turned up a few times. V usage is TRBV11-2 and J usage is TRBJ2-1, with D unclear. V lost 1 base and J 7 bases, leaving 11 bases between the germline ends. From germline, CDR1 is SGHAT and CDR2 FQNNGV. This CDR3 has 14 residues. For the CDR3, the DNA is TGTGCCAGCAGCTTAGTGTTGGATGGGAATGAGCAGTTCTTC. Translation: CASSLVLDGNEQFF.

This chain connects TRBV30 to TRBJ1-1; a weak D match, TRBD1 (5 bases). With 0 bases removed from V and 4 bases from J, the gap between germline ends came to 24 bases. The CDR3 contains 18 residues. Looked up from germline, CDR1 is GTSNPN and CDR2 is SVGIG (reference sequence). In DNA, the CDR3 is TGTGCCTGGAGTGTACGCAACTCCGGGTTGGGGGTTGGCACTGAAGCTTTCTTT. Amino acids: CAWSVRNSGLGVGTEAFF.

The gene calls are TRBV28 and TRBJ2-7; tentatively, D is TRBD2 (5 bases). Germline CDR1 is MDHEN and CDR2 is SYDVKM. Deletions cut 1 base from V and 5 bases from J, with 9 bases between. The CDR3 extends over 13 amino acids. CDR3 in DNA: TGTGCCAGCAGTTTATCTAGGGAGAACGAGCAGTACTTC. Translated: CASSLSRENEQYF.

The rearrangement joins TRBV20-1 to TRBJ2-4; 14 bases line up with TRBD2. The CDR3 has 17 residues. Per germline, CDR1 DFQATT and CDR2 SNEGSKA (reference sequence). Trimming took 3 bases from V and 5 from J; bases not matched to a gene: 9. The CDR3 DNA follows: TGCAGTGCTAGTGGGACTAGCGGGAGAGGGGTAGAAAACATTCAGTACTTC. This sequence encodes CSASGTSGRGVENIQYF.

This chain uses TRBV6-9 with TRBJ1-6; 11 bases map to TRBD1. The CDR3 length is 17 residues. The junction had 6 bases not matched to a gene; V was cut back by 3 bases and J by 5 bases. The germline V gene has CDR1 MNHGY and CDR2 SVAAGI. DNA of the CDR3: TGTGCCAGCAGTTACCGGACAGGGGGCGAAAATAATTCACCCCTCCACTTT. Its protein product is CASSYRTGGENNSPLHF.